The 14 T cell receptor beta chains presented below share a single source sample, sequenced in a study of cytomegalovirus exposure and HLA in healthy donors. 13 Jbeta primers and 60 Vbeta primers were used for the PCR. Assay used: immunoSEQ multiplex PCR; TCRdb lists only in-frame clones, some missing. The data contain about 85,000 clones, 50% to 80% of them singletons. Sequencing was done on a sample of PBMCs. All receptors come from a man aged 25 to 40 in good health and CMV-seronegative.

This clone was counted between two and nine times. This chain connects TRBV7-8 to TRBJ2-4; 7 bases are a match to TRBD1. V dropped 3 bases and J dropped 5; count of bases not matched to a gene: 4. This CDR3 is built from 14 residues. Per the germline V gene, CDR1 is SGHVS and CDR2 is FQNEAQ. CDR3 in DNA: TGTGCCAGCAGCTTGCGGACAGGTGAAAACATTCAGTACTTC. It specifies CASSLRTGENIQYF.

This chain's CDR3 is CASSETSGTSYEQYF. CDR3 nucleotide sequence: TGTGCCAGCAGTGAGACTAGCGGGACCTCCTACGAGCAGTACTTC. The genes are TRBV6-4 and TRBJ2-7; 11 nucleotides agree with TRBD2. Looked up from germline, CDR1 is MRHNA and CDR2 is SNTAGT. The CDR3 contains 15 residues. V dropped 3 bases and J dropped 0; count of bases not matched to a gene: 1.

Only a few counts were recorded for this clone. The rearrangement uses TRBV30 and TRBJ1-2, with a weak D call TRBD1 (5 bases). Trimming removed 2 bases at V and 2 bases at J, with 6 bases between. CDR3 length: 12 residues. The germline gives CDR1 GTSNPN, CDR2 SVGIG (reference sequence). CDR3 sequence (DNA): TGTGCCTGGAGTAAGGGGAACTATGGCTACACCTTC. Translating it yields CAWSKGNYGYTF.

The rearrangement uses TRBV7-2 and TRBJ2-7; 10 bases are shared with TRBD1. CDR1 is SGHTA and CDR2 is FQGNSA in the germline V gene. This CDR3 region has 15 residues. With V trimmed by 1 base and J by 3 bases, 3 bases remained unmatched. CDR3 amino acids: CASSLEGTGDYEQYF. The CDR3 coding sequence is TGTGCCAGCAGCTTAGAGGGGACAGGGGACTACGAGCAGTACTTC.

The CDR3 coding sequence is TGCGCCAGCAGCTTTAGGACTAGCGGAGTTGCACTGACCGGGGAGCTGTTTTTT. Translation: CASSFRTSGVALTGELFF. V usage is TRBV5-1 and J usage is TRBJ2-2; the match to TRBD2 covers 10 bases. After removal of 2 bases from V and 5 bases from J, the junction contained 12 bases not matched to a gene. From germline, CDR1 is SGHRS and CDR2 YFSETQ. This CDR3 is 18 amino acids long.

The chain carries TRBV6-4 and TRBJ2-5; D not certain. CDR1 MRHNA and CDR2 SNTAGT come from the germline V gene. The V end lost 4 bases, the J end lost 5 bases, and 11 bases lay between the germline ends. The CDR3 contains 13 residues. The CDR3 DNA sequence: TGTGCCAGCAGTGTAAATGGCGGCGAGACCCAGTACTTC. Translated: CASSVNGGETQYF.

The CDR3 DNA sequence: TGTGCCAGCATCTCCGGGACAGGGGGCTTTCACACAGATACGCAGTATTTT. It specifies CASISGTGGFHTDTQYF. The chain has TRBV7-2 and TRBJ2-3; 12 bases fit TRBD1. CDR1 and CDR2 (germline): SGHTA, FQGNSA. The J segment lost 2 bases and the V segment lost 7 bases, leaving 10 bases of the junction unmatched. This CDR3 comprises 17 residues.

Only a few counts were recorded for this clone. The V call is TRBV6-6, the J call TRBJ2-1; TRBD2 matches 9 bases. This CDR3 is 15 amino acids long. Trimming cost V 2 bases and J 8 bases; bases outside gene matches: 7. Germline CDR1 and CDR2: MNHNY and SVGAGI (reference sequence). The CDR3 DNA is TGTGCCAGCAGTTACGTTGCGGGGGGGCGGGATGAGCAGTTCTTC. Its protein is CASSYVAGGRDEQFF.

The chain has TRBV9 and TRBJ2-7; 7 bases match TRBD2. Trimming cost V 0 bases and J 4 bases; bases outside gene matches: 7. The CDR3 length is 15 residues. Germline CDR1 and CDR2: SGDLS and YYNGEE. Here the CDR3 DNA reads TGTGCCAGCAGCGTAGAAGCGGGAACACAATACGAGCAGTACTTC. This sequence encodes CASSVEAGTQYEQYF.

The rearrangement joins TRBV6-1 to TRBJ1-4, with 7 bases fitting TRBD1. Germline CDR1 is MNHNS and CDR2 is SASEGT. CDR3 length: 18 amino acids. J lost 5 bases, V lost 2 bases, and 14 bases had no gene match. The CDR3 coding sequence is TGTGCCAGCAGTGAAAACCCGCGGTCAGGGGGTAGCAATGAAAAACTGTTTTTT. Encoded protein: CASSENPRSGGSNEKLFF.

This clone was detected once. The chain couples TRBV20-1 to TRBJ2-1; TRBD1 aligns across 7 bases. Germline CDR1 is DFQATT and CDR2 is SNEGSKA (reference sequence). Trimming at V came to 6 bases and at J to 9 bases, leaving 2 bases not matched to a gene. The CDR3 sequence is 10 residues long. The CDR3 sequence is CSAPGGEQFF. The CDR3 DNA is TGCAGTGCCCCAGGGGGTGAGCAGTTCTTC.

The genes are TRBV7-2 and TRBJ2-5, with 13 bases lining up with TRBD2. The CDR3 is 17 amino acids. Germline CDR1 SGHTA, CDR2 FQGNSA. Trimming removed 4 bases from V and 1 base from J; junction bases left unmatched: 6. The CDR3 nucleotides are TGTGCCAGCAGCTCCATGACTAGCGGGAGGTTCCAAGAGACCCAGTACTTC. Amino acid sequence: CASSSMTSGRFQETQYF.

The sample holds a few counts of this clone. CDR3 loop: CASSYVGGVSDEQYF. CDR3 coding DNA: TGTGCCAGCAGTTACGTCGGGGGGGTCTCTGACGAGCAGTACTTC. The chain carries TRBV6-5 and TRBJ2-7, with 8 bases identical to TRBD2. Losses at the gene ends were 2 bases for V and 5 bases for J; bases not matched to a gene: 8. The germline V gene encodes CDR1 MNHEY and CDR2 SVGAGI. The CDR3 spans 15 residues.

The chain combines TRBV12-5 with TRBJ2-1; 9 positions match TRBD1. Trimming at V came to 3 bases and at J to 1 base, leaving 7 bases not matched to a gene. This CDR3 region has 17 residues. CDR1 is LGHNT and CDR2 is FRNRAP in the germline V gene. CDR3 coding DNA: TGTGCTAGTGGTTTAGAAACAGGGGGCGCTTCCTACAATGAGCAGTTCTTC. This encodes CASGLETGGASYNEQFF.